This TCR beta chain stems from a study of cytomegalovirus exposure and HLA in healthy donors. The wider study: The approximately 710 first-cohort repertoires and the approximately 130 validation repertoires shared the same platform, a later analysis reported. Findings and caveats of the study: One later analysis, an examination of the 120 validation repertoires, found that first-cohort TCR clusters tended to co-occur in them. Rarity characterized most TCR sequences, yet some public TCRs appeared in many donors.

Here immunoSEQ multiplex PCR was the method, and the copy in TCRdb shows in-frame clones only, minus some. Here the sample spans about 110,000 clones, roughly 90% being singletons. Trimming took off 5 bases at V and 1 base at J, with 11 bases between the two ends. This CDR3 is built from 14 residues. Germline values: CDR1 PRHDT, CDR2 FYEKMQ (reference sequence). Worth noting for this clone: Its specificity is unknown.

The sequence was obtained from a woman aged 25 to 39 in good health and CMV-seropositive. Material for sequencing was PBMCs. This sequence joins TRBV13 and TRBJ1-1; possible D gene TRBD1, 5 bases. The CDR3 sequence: CASSLPGGNTEAFF. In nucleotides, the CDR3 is TGTGCCAGCAGCCTTCCGGGGGGGAACACTGAAGCTTTCTTT.